A single sample is the source of the 13 T cell receptor beta chains below, sequenced in a study of blood T cells in healthy people across ages. Sample-barcoded 5' priming and a J-beta primer mix drove a second PCR of 7 to 11 cycles. TCRdb fed the 5' RACE reads into MiXCR, producing one record per CDR3 protein. The sample lists around 1,900,000 distinct CDR3 sequences; about two fifths were seen once. The sequenced material came from blood. Receptors originate from a human donor in good health.

This clonotype was observed once. V usage is TRBV5-1 and J usage is TRBJ2-3; D not resolved. The ends were cut back, 2 bases at V and 6 bases at J, with 13 bases in the middle. Germline values: CDR1 SGHRS, CDR2 YFSETQ. There are 14 residues in the CDR3. The CDR3 loop reads CASSLRLNEDTQYF. The CDR3 DNA reads as TGCGCCAGCAGCTTAAGGCTCAATGAGGATACGCAGTATTTT. The full variable domain, with the rest looked up from reference TRBV5-1 and TRBJ2-3, is KAGVTQTPRYLIKTRGQQVTLSCSPISGHRSVSWYQQTPGQGLQFLFEYFSETQRNKGNFPGRFSGRQFSNSRSEMNVSTLELGDSALYLCASSLRLNEDTQYFGPGTRLTVL.

For this clonotype: A much larger clone lies a single base off, so this may be a read error. The chain recombines TRBV29-1 with TRBJ2-4; D ambiguous. This CDR3 contains 11 residues. In germline, CDR1 is SQVTM, CDR2 ANQGSEA. V lost 1 base and J 13 bases, leaving 11 bases between the germline ends. CDR3 loop: CSVEVNNEQYF. As DNA, the CDR3 is TGCAGCGTTGAAGTAAACAATGAGCAGTACTTC.

The CDR3 protein is CASSLQGGNLNEQFF. For the CDR3, the DNA is TGTGCCAGCAGCTTGCAGGGGGGAAACCTTAATGAGCAGTTCTTC. V gene TRBV7-2 combines with J gene TRBJ2-1; tentative D call: TRBD1 (7 bases). Per germline, CDR1 SGHTA and CDR2 FQGNSA. V dropped 3 bases and J dropped 7 bases, with 16 bases sitting between them. The CDR3 is 15 residues long.

This clonotype has only one observation. J is TRBJ2-1 and V is TRBV4-2, with D hard to call. Germline V gene sequence: CDR1 LGHNA, CDR2 YNFKEQ. CDR3 length: 11 amino acids. V lost 2 bases and J 8 bases, leaving 4 bases between the germline ends. In DNA form, the CDR3 reads TGTGCCAGCAGCCAACTAGATGAGCAGTTCTTC. Its protein is CASSQLDEQFF.

Note on this clonotype: Possible read error: a much larger clone is one base away. The rearrangement links TRBV12-3 or TRBV12-4 to TRBJ1-6; D remains ambiguous. V lost 7 bases, J lost 7 bases, and 8 bases lay in between. This CDR3 has 12 amino acids. CDR3 loop: CASNQGNSPLHF. DNA for the CDR3: TGTGCCAGCAACCAAGGGAATTCACCCCTCCACTTT.

The chain recombines TRBV12-3 or TRBV12-4 with TRBJ2-1; D remains ambiguous. Trimming took 6 bases from V and 4 from J, leaving 10 bases between them. CDR3 size: 13 residues. As DNA, the CDR3 is TGTGCCAGCAGAAGAGCAGCTTACAATGAGCAGTTCTTC. It yields the protein CASRRAAYNEQFF.

A few counts support this clonotype. The chain couples TRBV12-3 or TRBV12-4 to TRBJ1-4; 8 nucleotides agree with TRBD1. V shed 6 bases, J shed 11 bases, and the junction held 5 bases outside the gene matches. CDR3 length: 12 residues. The CDR3, as DNA: TGTGCCAGCAGCGGACAGGGCGGGAAACTGTTTTTT. Translation: CASSGQGGKLFF.

This clonotype was seen only a few times. This chain joins TRBV14 and TRBJ2-1; possibly TRBD1 or TRBD2 for D (6 bases each). V lost 5 bases and J lost 3, with 14 bases in between. In germline, CDR1 is SGHDN, CDR2 FVKESK. The CDR3 has 15 amino acids. The CDR3 nucleotides read TGTGCCAGCAGCTGGAGGGGGTACGACTACAATGAGCAGTTCTTC. It is translated as CASSWRGYDYNEQFF.

The chain combines TRBV20-1 with TRBJ1-2; weak D call: TRBD1 (6 bases). Germline CDR1 reads DFQATT; CDR2 reads SNEGSKA (reference sequence). This CDR3 comprises 12 residues. CDR3 loop: CRAYREGLGYTF. CDR3 in DNA: TGCAGGGCTTACAGGGAGGGTTTGGGCTACACCTTC.

In the case of this clonotype: A much bigger clone sits one base away, suggesting this may be a read error. V usage is TRBV29-1 and J usage is TRBJ2-7; a weak D match, TRBD2 (6 bases). The germline gives CDR1 SQVTM, CDR2 ANQGSEA. Trimming took off 1 base at V and 2 bases at J, with 15 bases between the two ends. The CDR3 sequence is 15 residues long. CDR3 loop: CSVEGGTVAAYEQYF. DNA for the CDR3: TGCAGCGTTGAAGGGGGGACTGTAGCCGCCTACGAGCAGTACTTC.

This clonotype was seen a handful of times. The V call is TRBV12-3 or TRBV12-4, the J call TRBJ2-4, with TRBD2 matching 9 bases. V lost 4 bases, J lost 1 base, and 26 bases stayed unmatched. The CDR3 extends over 23 amino acids. As DNA, the CDR3 is TGTGCCAGCAGTTCCGGGACCGCATGGGATGTAGCGGGGGCTCCGGGGGCCAAAAACATTCAGTACTTC. Protein sequence: CASSSGTAWDVAGAPGAKNIQYF.

Many counts were recorded for this clonotype. The CDR3 loop is CASSLGGGGDGYTF. The CDR3 coding sequence is TGTGCCAGCAGCTTAGGGGGAGGGGGAGATGGCTACACCTTC. The chain is built from TRBV7-2 and TRBJ1-2; D possibly corresponds to TRBD1 (6 bases). The ends were cut back, 1 base at V and 6 bases at J, with 12 bases in the middle. The CDR3 extends over 14 amino acids. CDR1 is SGHTA and CDR2 is FQGNSA in the germline V gene. The variable domain in full, with the rest retrieved from reference TRBV7-2 and TRBJ1-2, is GAGVSQSPSNKVTEKGKDVELRCDPISGHTALYWYRQSLGQGLEFLIYFQGNSAPDKSGLPSDRFSAERTGGSVSTLTIQRTQQEDSAVYLCASSLGGGGDGYTFGSGTRLTVV.

J is TRBJ2-5 and V is TRBV7-2, with D perhaps matching TRBD1 (6 bases). Trimming shortened V by 7 bases and J by 9 bases, and 21 bases separated the two germline ends. The germline gives CDR1 SGHTA, CDR2 FQGNSA. This CDR3 comprises 14 residues. This chain's CDR3 is CASILSDSPGAQYF. CDR3 bases: TGTGCCAGCATTTTATCGGACAGTCCAGGGGCCCAGTACTTC.